This passage covers 8 T cell receptor beta chains from one sample sequenced in a study of blood T cells in healthy people across ages. Sample-barcoded 5' priming and a J-beta primer mix drove a second PCR of roughly 6 to 12 cycles. One entry per CDR3 protein results from TCRdb running MiXCR on the 5' RACE reads. In the table there are about 780,000 distinct CDR3 sequences, 25% to 30% of which are singletons. These same data were also listed under a study on T cells of mothers and their children.

The specimen was blood. The receptors originated from a boy younger than 18 in good health.

This rearrangement joins TRBV5-1 to TRBJ2-3, with unresolved D. The length of the CDR3 is 14 residues. Germline CDR1 reads SGHRS; CDR2 reads YFSETQ. The V end lost 4 bases, the J end lost 4 bases, and 13 bases lay between the germline ends. Here the CDR3 DNA reads TGCGCCAGCAGCCCCGGACGAGACCCAGATACGCAGTATTTT. Translation gives CASSPGRDPDTQYF.

The sample holds many counts of this clonotype. The chain recombines TRBV3-1 with TRBJ2-1; tentative D call: TRBD2 (6 bases). Trimming took off 3 bases at V and 4 bases at J, with 10 bases between the two ends. Germline CDR1 LGHDT, CDR2 YNNKEL (reference sequence). The CDR3 totals 14 residues. CDR3 in amino acids: CASSQAGHYNEQFF. DNA of the CDR3: TGTGCCAGCAGCCAGGCGGGGCATTACAATGAGCAGTTCTTC.

The rearrangement links TRBV30 to TRBJ2-7; D call uncertain. Trimming pared 2 bases from V and 4 bases from J, leaving 9 bases between. The CDR3 consists of 12 residues. CDR1 is GTSNPN and CDR2 is SVGIG in the germline V gene (reference sequence). The CDR3 bases are TGTGCCTGGAGTACGCACCGATACGAGCAGTACTTC. It encodes CAWSTHRYEQYF.

This clonotype was seen only a few times. V is TRBV12-3 or TRBV12-4 and J is TRBJ2-1; D possibly matches TRBD1 or TRBD2 (5 bases each). The J call may be wrong; the DNA end is better matched by TRBJ2-7. The CDR3 totals 14 residues. The CDR3, as DNA: TGTGCCAGCAACCCGGGACCGCGCTCCTACGAGCAGTACTTC. Its translation is CASNPGPRSYEQYF.

This clonotype appeared once. The CDR3 loop reads CASNVGGTKNIQYF. CDR3 coding DNA: TGTGCCAGCAACGTTGGGGGAACCAAAAACATTCAGTACTTC. The chain uses TRBV11-2 and TRBJ2-4; tentatively, D is TRBD1 or TRBD2 (5 bases each). The germline gives CDR1 SGHAT, CDR2 FQNNGV. CDR3 length equals 14 residues. The V end lost 7 bases, the J end lost 2 bases, and 12 bases lay between the germline ends.

The V and J genes are TRBV4-1 and TRBJ2-6; D unresolved. This CDR3 comprises 15 residues. V was cut by 3 bases and J by 4 bases, with 10 bases left in between. Germline assignment: CDR1 MGHRA and CDR2 YSYEKL. The CDR3 nucleotides are TGCGCCAGCAGCCACCAGATGGTGGGGGCCAACGTCCTGACTTTC. This gives the protein CASSHQMVGANVLTF.

This clonotype has only a few counts. The V and J genes are TRBV20-1 and TRBJ2-5, with 8 bases lining up with TRBD1. The CDR3 covers 14 residues. V lost 6 bases, J lost 3 bases, and 9 bases stayed unmatched. Per the germline V gene, CDR1 is DFQATT and CDR2 is SNEGSKA (reference sequence). The CDR3 DNA reads as TGCAGTGCCGGAGAAGGACAGGGTGAAGAGACCCAGTACTTC. Amino acids: CSAGEGQGEETQYF.

Concerning this clonotype: The junction and the germline gene differ at one end; a read error may be behind it. The V and J genes are TRBV18 and TRBJ2-7, with 13 bases matching TRBD2. From germline, CDR1 is KGHSH and CDR2 LQKENI. This CDR3 is built from 15 residues. In nucleotides, the CDR3 is TGTGCCAGCTCCCCACTTGGACTAGCGGGGGCCGAGCAGTACTTC. The encoded protein is CASSPLGLAGAEQYF.